A selection of T cell receptor beta chains follows, all from one sample in a study of T cells after yellow fever vaccination. MiXCR was run by TCRdb on the 5' RACE reads, yielding one entry per CDR3 protein. The sample records 450,000 to 550,000 distinct CDR3 sequences, around a fifth being singletons. Sequencing used PBMCs, obtained 21 days after the first yellow fever vaccination. Source of these receptors: a man aged 18 to 30 who received the YFV17D yellow fever vaccine. Both conserved end residues are part of each CDR3. The order of the fields is J gene, V gene, D gene, clone size, CDR3 DNA, CDR3 protein. D genes are given only for firm matches. A clone size is listed for some rows: how often the clone was seen (once, few, many), or a class if it is expanded.

j_gene: TRBJ1-6
v_gene: TRBV6-5
d_gene: TRBD1
abundance: NA
CDR3nt: TGTGCCAGCAGTTCGGACAGGGCCTCCTATAATTCACCCCTCCACTTT
CDR3aa: CASSSDRASYNSPLHF

j_gene: TRBJ2-5
v_gene: TRBV12-3/TRBV12-4
d_gene: NA
abundance: NA
CDR3nt: TGTGCCAGCACCCGGGGGTACCAAGAGACCCAGTACTTC
CDR3aa: CASTRGYQETQYF

j_gene: TRBJ1-6
v_gene: TRBV4-3
d_gene: NA
abundance: NA
CDR3nt: TGCGCCAGCAGCCAAGATGGGACTCAGAATTCACCCCTCCACTTT
CDR3aa: CASSQDGTQNSPLHF

j_gene: TRBJ1-1
v_gene: TRBV27
d_gene: NA
abundance: few
CDR3nt: TGTGCCAGCAGTAACCGAGCCGGGACACCCACTGAAGCTTTCTTT
CDR3aa: CASSNRAGTPTEAFF

j_gene: TRBJ2-5
v_gene: TRBV20-1
d_gene: NA
abundance: few
CDR3nt: TGCAGTGCTCACGACGCGGCAGAGACCCAGTACTTC
CDR3aa: CSAHDAAETQYF

j_gene: TRBJ2-3
v_gene: TRBV7-2
d_gene: NA
abundance: NA
CDR3nt: TGTGCCAGCAGCTTATACCCGGATTTCACAGATACGCAGTATTTT
CDR3aa: CASSLYPDFTDTQYF

j_gene: TRBJ2-1
v_gene: TRBV24-1
d_gene: TRBD1
abundance: many
CDR3nt: TGTGCCACCAGTGATTCGGACAGGTGGGAGCAGTTCTTC
CDR3aa: CATSDSDRWEQFF

j_gene: TRBJ2-3
v_gene: TRBV11-2
d_gene: NA
abundance: few
CDR3nt: TGTGCCAGCAGCTTAGGCCGATTTGCCACCCCCTACGCAGATACGCAGTATTTT
CDR3aa: CASSLGRFATPYADTQYF

j_gene: TRBJ2-3
v_gene: TRBV27
d_gene: NA
abundance: few
CDR3nt: TGTGCTCAACGGGCGGGGGCACCACGGGGCTGGTTCCGCGCAGATACGCAGTATTTT
CDR3aa: CAQRAGAPRGWFRADTQYF

j_gene: TRBJ1-5
v_gene: TRBV4-2
d_gene: NA
abundance: NA
CDR3nt: TGTGCCAGCAGCCAAGCGACGGGCACGCAGCCCCAGCATTTT
CDR3aa: CASSQATGTQPQHF

j_gene: TRBJ2-1
v_gene: TRBV4-3
d_gene: TRBD2
abundance: few
CDR3nt: TGCGCCAGCAGCCAAGATTGGGGGGGGAATGAGCAGTTCTTC
CDR3aa: CASSQDWGGNEQFF

j_gene: TRBJ2-3
v_gene: TRBV5-1
d_gene: NA
abundance: few
CDR3nt: TGCGCCAGCAGCTTGCTTATCACAGATACGCAGTATTTT
CDR3aa: CASSLLITDTQYF

j_gene: TRBJ1-5
v_gene: TRBV12-3/TRBV12-4
d_gene: TRBD1
abundance: NA
CDR3nt: TGTGCCAGCAATGGACAGGCGAGCGATCAGCCCCAGCATTTT
CDR3aa: CASNGQASDQPQHF

j_gene: TRBJ2-1
v_gene: TRBV24-1
d_gene: NA
abundance: few
CDR3nt: TGTGCCACCAGTGCCAGGTGGGAGAGCTCCTACAATGAGCAGTTCTTC
CDR3aa: CATSARWESSYNEQFF

j_gene: TRBJ1-5
v_gene: TRBV12-3/TRBV12-4
d_gene: NA
abundance: NA
CDR3nt: TGTGCCAGCAGTTTAGTAGGGGTTCGTCAGCCCCAGCATTTT
CDR3aa: CASSLVGVRQPQHF

j_gene: TRBJ1-1
v_gene: TRBV20-1
d_gene: TRBD1
abundance: NA
CDR3nt: TGCAGTGCCTCAAACGTCCCGGGACAGGGATTGGGAAACACTGAAGCTTTCTTT
CDR3aa: CSASNVPGQGLGNTEAFF

j_gene: TRBJ2-5
v_gene: TRBV9
d_gene: TRBD2
abundance: NA
CDR3nt: TGTGCCAGCAGCCTTTCGGGACTAGCGGATCAAGAGACCCAGTACTTC
CDR3aa: CASSLSGLADQETQYF

j_gene: TRBJ1-4
v_gene: TRBV7-2
d_gene: TRBD1
abundance: NA
CDR3nt: TGTGCCAGCAGCCCGCCGGGACAGGGAAGAGAAAAACTGTTTTTT
CDR3aa: CASSPPGQGREKLFF

j_gene: TRBJ2-2
v_gene: TRBV6-1
d_gene: TRBD1
abundance: NA
CDR3nt: TGTGCCAGCAGGGGGCACGGACAGGGTCTAATGGGGTCCGGGGAGCTGTTTTTT
CDR3aa: CASRGHGQGLMGSGELFF

j_gene: TRBJ1-4
v_gene: TRBV4-1
d_gene: TRBD1
abundance: NA
CDR3nt: TGCGCCAGCAGCCAAGAAAGGGGGCAGGGTGAAAAACTGTTTTTT
CDR3aa: CASSQERGQGEKLFF

j_gene: TRBJ1-5
v_gene: TRBV7-3
d_gene: NA
abundance: few
CDR3nt: TGTGCCAGCAGCCACCCCCACGGGGACGGATATCAGCCCCAGCATTTT
CDR3aa: CASSHPHGDGYQPQHF

j_gene: TRBJ1-5
v_gene: TRBV12-3/TRBV12-4
d_gene: TRBD1
abundance: NA
CDR3nt: TGTGCCAGCAGTTCCAGGGACAGGGGAGGCGGTCAGCCCCAGCATTTT
CDR3aa: CASSSRDRGGGQPQHF

j_gene: TRBJ1-2
v_gene: TRBV5-6
d_gene: NA
abundance: few
CDR3nt: TGTGCCAGCACCCTAGGAGGTTTCTATGGCTACACCTTC
CDR3aa: CASTLGGFYGYTF

j_gene: TRBJ2-5
v_gene: TRBV20-1
d_gene: NA
abundance: NA
CDR3nt: TGCAGTGCTTGCCCCTACCACCAAGAGACCCAGTACTTC
CDR3aa: CSACPYHQETQYF

j_gene: TRBJ2-7
v_gene: TRBV3-1
d_gene: TRBD1
abundance: NA
CDR3nt: TGTGCCAGCAGCCATCCCGGGGACAGGGACTACGAGCAGTACTTC
CDR3aa: CASSHPGDRDYEQYF

j_gene: TRBJ2-1
v_gene: TRBV20-1
d_gene: TRBD2
abundance: NA
CDR3nt: TGCGCCAGCGGGGGCCACTCCTACAATGAGCAGTTCTTC
CDR3aa: CASGGHSYNEQFF

j_gene: TRBJ2-2
v_gene: TRBV10-2
d_gene: NA
abundance: NA
CDR3nt: TGCGCCAGCAGTGATGGTGGGGAGCTGTTTTTT
CDR3aa: CASSDGGELFF

j_gene: TRBJ2-4
v_gene: TRBV7-2
d_gene: TRBD2
abundance: NA
CDR3nt: TGTGCCATCGGGTCGGGGGGGGCGAACATTCAGTACTTC
CDR3aa: CAIGSGGANIQYF

j_gene: TRBJ2-3
v_gene: TRBV5-1
d_gene: NA
abundance: few
CDR3nt: TGCGCCAGCAGCTTGGTTCCGGGGGCGCGGACAGATACGCAGTATTTT
CDR3aa: CASSLVPGARTDTQYF

j_gene: TRBJ1-2
v_gene: TRBV7-9
d_gene: NA
abundance: NA
CDR3nt: TGTGCCAGCAGACCCGACAGCCACTATGGCTACACCTTC
CDR3aa: CASRPDSHYGYTF